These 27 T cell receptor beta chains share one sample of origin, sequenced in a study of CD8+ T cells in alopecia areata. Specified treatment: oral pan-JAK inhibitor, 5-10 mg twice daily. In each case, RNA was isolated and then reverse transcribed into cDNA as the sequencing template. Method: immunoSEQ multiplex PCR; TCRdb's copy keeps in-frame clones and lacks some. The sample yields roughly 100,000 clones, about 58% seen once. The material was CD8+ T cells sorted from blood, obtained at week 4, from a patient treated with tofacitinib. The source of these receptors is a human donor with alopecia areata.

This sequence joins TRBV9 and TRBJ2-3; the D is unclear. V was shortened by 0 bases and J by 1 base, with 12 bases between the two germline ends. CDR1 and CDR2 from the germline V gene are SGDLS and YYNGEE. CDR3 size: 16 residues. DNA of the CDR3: TGTGCCAGCAGCGTAGAGGGAACCCGGGGCACAGATACGCAGTATTTT. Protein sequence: CASSVEGTRGTDTQYF. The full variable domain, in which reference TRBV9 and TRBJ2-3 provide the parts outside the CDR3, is DSGVTQTPKHLITATGQRVTLRCSPRSGDLSVYWYQQSLDQGLQFLIQYYNGEERAKGNILERFSAQQFPDLHSELNLSSLELGDSALYFCASSVEGTRGTDTQYFGPGTRLTVL.

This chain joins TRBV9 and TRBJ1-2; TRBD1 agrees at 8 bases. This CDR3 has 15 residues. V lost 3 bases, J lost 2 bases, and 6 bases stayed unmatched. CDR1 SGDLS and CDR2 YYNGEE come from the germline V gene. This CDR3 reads CASSGEDRANYGYTF. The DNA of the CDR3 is TGTGCCAGCAGCGGAGAGGACAGGGCGAACTATGGCTACACCTTC. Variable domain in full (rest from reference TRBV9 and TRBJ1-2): DSGVTQTPKHLITATGQRVTLRCSPRSGDLSVYWYQQSLDQGLQFLIQYYNGEERAKGNILERFSAQQFPDLHSELNLSSLELGDSALYFCASSGEDRANYGYTFGSGTRLTVV.

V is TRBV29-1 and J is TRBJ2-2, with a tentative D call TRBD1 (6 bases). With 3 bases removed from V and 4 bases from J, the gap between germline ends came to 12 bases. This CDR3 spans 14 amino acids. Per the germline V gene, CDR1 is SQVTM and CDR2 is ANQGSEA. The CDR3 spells CSVDRGIGTGELFF. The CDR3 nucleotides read TGCAGCGTTGATAGGGGGATTGGCACCGGGGAGCTGTTTTTT.

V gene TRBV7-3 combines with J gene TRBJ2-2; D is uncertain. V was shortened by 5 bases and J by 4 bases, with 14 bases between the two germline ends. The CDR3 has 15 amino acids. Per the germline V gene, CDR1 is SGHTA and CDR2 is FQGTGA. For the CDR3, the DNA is TGTGCCAGCAGCCCCACGGACGGGCTCACCGGGGAGCTGTTTTTT. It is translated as CASSPTDGLTGELFF.

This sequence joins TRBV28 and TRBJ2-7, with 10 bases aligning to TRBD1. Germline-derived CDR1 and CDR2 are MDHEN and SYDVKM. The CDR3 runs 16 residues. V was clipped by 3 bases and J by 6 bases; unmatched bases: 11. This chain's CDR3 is CASSFWTGTGEREQYF. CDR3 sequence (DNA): TGTGCCAGCAGTTTTTGGACGGGGACAGGGGAGCGCGAGCAGTACTTC.

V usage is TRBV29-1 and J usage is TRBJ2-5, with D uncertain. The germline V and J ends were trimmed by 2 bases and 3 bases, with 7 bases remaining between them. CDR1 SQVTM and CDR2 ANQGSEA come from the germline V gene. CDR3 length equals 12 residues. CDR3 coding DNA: TGCAGCGTTGAACTTTGGGAAGAGACCCAGTACTTC. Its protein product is CSVELWEETQYF.

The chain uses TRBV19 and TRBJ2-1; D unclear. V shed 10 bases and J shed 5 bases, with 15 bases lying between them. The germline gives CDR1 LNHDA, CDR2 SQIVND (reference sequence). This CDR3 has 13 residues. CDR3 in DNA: TGTGCCACCGGAAGGCCTGTTGACAATGAGCAGTTCTTC. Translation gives CATGRPVDNEQFF. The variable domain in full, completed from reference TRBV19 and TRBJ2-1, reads DGGITQSPKYLFRKEGQNVTLSCEQNLNHDAMYWYRQDPGQGLRLIYYSQIVNDFQKGDIAEGYSVSREKKESFPLTVTSAQKNPTAFYLCATGRPVDNEQFFGPGTRLTVL.

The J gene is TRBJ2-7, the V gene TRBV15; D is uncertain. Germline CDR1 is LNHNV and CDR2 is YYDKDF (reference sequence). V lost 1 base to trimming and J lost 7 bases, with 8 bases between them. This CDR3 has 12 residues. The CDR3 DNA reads TGTGCCACCAGCAGAGCCACTGGGGAGCAGTACTTC. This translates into CATSRATGEQYF.

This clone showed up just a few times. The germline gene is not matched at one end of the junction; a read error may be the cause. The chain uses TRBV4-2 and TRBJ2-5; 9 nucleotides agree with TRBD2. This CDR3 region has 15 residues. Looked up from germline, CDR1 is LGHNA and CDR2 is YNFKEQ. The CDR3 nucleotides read TGTGCCAGCAGCCAAGAGCGGGGGGGTCAAGAGGCCCAGTACTTC. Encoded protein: CASSQERGGQEAQYF.

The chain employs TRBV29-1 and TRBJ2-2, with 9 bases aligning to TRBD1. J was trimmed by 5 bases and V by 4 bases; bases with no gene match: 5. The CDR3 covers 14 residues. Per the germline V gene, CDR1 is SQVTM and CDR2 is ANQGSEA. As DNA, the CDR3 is TGCAGCGTTGCTGAGACAGGGGGGACCGGGGAGCTGTTTTTT. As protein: CSVAETGGTGELFF.

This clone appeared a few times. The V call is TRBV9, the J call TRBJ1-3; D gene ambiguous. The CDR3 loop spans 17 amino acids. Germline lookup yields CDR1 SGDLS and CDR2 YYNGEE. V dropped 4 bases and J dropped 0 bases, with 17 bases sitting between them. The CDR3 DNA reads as TGTGCCAGCAGCCCACAGCAGGACGGAGCCTCTGGAAACACCATATATTTT. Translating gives CASSPQQDGASGNTIYF.

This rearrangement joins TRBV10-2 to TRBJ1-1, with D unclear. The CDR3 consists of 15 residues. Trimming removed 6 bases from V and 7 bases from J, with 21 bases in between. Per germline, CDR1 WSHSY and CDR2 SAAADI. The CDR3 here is CASSPSGGTGHEAFF. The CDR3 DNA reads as TGCGCCAGCAGCCCATCGGGCGGCACCGGCCATGAAGCTTTCTTT.

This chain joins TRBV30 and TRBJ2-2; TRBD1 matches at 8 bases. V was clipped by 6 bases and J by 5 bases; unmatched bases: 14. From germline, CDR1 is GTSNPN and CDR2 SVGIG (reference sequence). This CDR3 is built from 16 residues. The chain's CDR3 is CACLGQGALVTGELFF. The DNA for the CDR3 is TGTGCCTGCCTCGGACAGGGAGCCTTGGTGACCGGGGAGCTGTTTTTT.

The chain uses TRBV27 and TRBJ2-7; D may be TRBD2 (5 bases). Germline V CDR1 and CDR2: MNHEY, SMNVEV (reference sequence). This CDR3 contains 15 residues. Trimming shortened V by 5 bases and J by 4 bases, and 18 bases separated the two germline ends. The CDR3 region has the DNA TGTGCCAGCAGTGAGTTTGGCGGGCCCGATTACGAGCAGTACTTC. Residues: CASSEFGGPDYEQYF.

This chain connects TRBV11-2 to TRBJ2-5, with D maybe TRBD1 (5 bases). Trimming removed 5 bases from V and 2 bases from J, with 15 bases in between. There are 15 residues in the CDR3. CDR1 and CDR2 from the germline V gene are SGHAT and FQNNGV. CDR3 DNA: TGTGCCAGCAGCGTAAATCAGGGTCCGCAAGAGACCCAGTACTTC. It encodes CASSVNQGPQETQYF.

Here the CDR3 reads CSVASISSGRALEQFF. The CDR3 DNA follows: TGCAGCGTTGCCTCGATTTCTAGCGGGAGGGCCCTAGAGCAGTTCTTC. This chain uses TRBV29-1 with TRBJ2-1; 12 nucleotides line up with TRBD2. V was clipped by 4 bases and J by 10 bases; unmatched bases: 14. CDR1 and CDR2 (germline): SQVTM, ANQGSEA. The CDR3 extends over 16 amino acids.

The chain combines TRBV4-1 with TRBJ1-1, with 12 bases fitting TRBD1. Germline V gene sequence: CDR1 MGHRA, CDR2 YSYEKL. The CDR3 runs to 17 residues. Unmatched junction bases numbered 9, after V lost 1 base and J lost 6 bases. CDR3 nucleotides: TGCGCCAGCAGCCAAGTGGGGGACAGGGGGCTAATCGCTGAAGCTTTCTTT. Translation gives CASSQVGDRGLIAEAFF.

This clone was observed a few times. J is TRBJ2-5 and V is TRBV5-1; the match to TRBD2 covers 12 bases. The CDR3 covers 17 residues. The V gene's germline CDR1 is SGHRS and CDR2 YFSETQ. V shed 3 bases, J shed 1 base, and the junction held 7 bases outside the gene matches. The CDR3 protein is CASSSRLAGELQETQYF. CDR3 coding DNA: TGCGCCAGCAGCTCTAGACTAGCGGGAGAACTCCAAGAGACCCAGTACTTC.

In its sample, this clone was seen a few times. The CDR3 loop is CSVDSGEETQYF. CDR3 DNA: TGCAGCGTTGATTCCGGGGAGGAGACCCAGTACTTC. V usage is TRBV29-1 and J usage is TRBJ2-5; weak D call: TRBD2 (5 bases). Trimming cost V 3 bases and J 5 bases, with 10 bases left between them. Looked up from germline, CDR1 is SQVTM and CDR2 is ANQGSEA. The CDR3 extends over 12 amino acids.

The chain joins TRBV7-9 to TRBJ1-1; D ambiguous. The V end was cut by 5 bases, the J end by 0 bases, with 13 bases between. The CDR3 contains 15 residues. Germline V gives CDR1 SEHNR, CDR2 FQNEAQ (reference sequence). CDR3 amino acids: CASSPPGAMNTEAFF. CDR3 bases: TGTGCCAGCAGCCCCCCCGGAGCCATGAACACTGAAGCTTTCTTT.

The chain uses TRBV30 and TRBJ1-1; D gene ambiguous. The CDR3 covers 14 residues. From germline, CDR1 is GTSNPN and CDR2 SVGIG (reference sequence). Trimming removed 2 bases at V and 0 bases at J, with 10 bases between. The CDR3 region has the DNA TGTGCCTGGAGTCGGACCCACATGAACACTGAAGCTTTCTTT. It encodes CAWSRTHMNTEAFF.

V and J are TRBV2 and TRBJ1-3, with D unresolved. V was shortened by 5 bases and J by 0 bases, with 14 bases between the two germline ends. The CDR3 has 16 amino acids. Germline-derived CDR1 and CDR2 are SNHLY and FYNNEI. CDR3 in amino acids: CASSTTYQHSGNTIYF. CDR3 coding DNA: TGTGCCAGCAGTACAACGTATCAGCACTCTGGAAACACCATATATTTT.

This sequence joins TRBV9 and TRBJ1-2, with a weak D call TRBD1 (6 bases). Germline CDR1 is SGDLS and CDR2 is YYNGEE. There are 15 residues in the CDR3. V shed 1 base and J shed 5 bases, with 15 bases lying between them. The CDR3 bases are TGTGCCAGCAGCGTATGGGGCAGGGGTGGGTATGGCTACACCTTC. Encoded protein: CASSVWGRGGYGYTF.

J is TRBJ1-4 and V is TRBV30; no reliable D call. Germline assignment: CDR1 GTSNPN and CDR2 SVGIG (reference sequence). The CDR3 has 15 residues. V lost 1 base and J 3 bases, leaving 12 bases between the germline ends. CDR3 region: CAWSAGEVANEKLFF. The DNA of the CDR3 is TGTGCCTGGAGTGCCGGGGAAGTAGCTAATGAAAAACTGTTTTTT.

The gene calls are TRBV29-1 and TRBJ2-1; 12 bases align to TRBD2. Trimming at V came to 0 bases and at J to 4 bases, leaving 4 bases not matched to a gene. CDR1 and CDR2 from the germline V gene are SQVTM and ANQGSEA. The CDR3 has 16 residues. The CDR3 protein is CSVEELAGGTYNEQFF. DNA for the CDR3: TGCAGCGTTGAAGAACTAGCGGGGGGAACATACAATGAGCAGTTCTTC.

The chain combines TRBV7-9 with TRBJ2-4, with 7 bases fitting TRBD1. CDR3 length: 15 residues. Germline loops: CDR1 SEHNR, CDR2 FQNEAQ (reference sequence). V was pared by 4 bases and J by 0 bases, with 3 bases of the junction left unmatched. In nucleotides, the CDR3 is TGTGCCAGCAGCTCGGACAGGAGAGCCAAAAACATTCAGTACTTC. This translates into CASSSDRRAKNIQYF.

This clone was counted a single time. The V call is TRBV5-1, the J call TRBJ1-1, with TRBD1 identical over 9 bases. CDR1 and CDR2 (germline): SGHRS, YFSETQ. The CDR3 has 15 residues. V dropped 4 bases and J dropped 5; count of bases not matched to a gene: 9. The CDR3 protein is CASSPDRGGFTEAFF. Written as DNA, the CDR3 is TGCGCCAGCAGCCCGGACAGGGGAGGATTTACTGAAGCTTTCTTT.